This entry is about one T cell receptor (beta chain). CDR3 size: 15 residues. CDR1 is SGHRS, CDR2 YFSETQ, per germline. Trimming removed 1 base from V and 4 bases from J, with 15 bases in between. The data stem from a study of blood T cell repertoires in COVID-19. The method was immunoSEQ multiplex PCR; TCRdb's version includes in-frame clones alone and lacks a portion of them. The table includes 350,000 to 450,000 clones, about 89% detected once. The V and J genes are TRBV5-1 and TRBJ2-7; tentatively, D is TRBD1 (8 bases). The specimen sequenced was peripheral blood. The TCR comes from a woman in her sixties or seventies with COVID-19, enrolled during active disease. CDR3 residues: CASSLPGQGGYEQYF. The CDR3, as DNA: TGCGCCAGCAGCTTGCCCGGACAGGGAGGGTACGAGCAGTACTTC.